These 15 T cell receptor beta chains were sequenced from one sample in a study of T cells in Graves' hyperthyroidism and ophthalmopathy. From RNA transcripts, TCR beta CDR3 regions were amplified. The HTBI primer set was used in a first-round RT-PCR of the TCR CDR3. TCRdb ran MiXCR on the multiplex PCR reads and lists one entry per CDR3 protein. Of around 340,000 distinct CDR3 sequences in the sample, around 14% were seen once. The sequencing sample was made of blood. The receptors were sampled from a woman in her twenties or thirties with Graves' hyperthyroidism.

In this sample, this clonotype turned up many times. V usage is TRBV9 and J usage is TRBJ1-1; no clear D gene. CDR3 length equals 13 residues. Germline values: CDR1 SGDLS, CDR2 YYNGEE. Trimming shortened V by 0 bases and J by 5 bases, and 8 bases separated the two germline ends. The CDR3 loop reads CASSVGGLTEAFF. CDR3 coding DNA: TGTGCCAGCAGCGTAGGGGGATTGACTGAAGCTTTCTTT.

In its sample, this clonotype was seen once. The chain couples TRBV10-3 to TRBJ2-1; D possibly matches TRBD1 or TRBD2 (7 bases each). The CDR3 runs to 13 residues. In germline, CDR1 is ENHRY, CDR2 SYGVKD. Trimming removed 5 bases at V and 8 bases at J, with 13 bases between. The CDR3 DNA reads TGTGCCATCAGTCAGGGGGGGAACGATGAGCAGTTCTTC. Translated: CAISQGGNDEQFF.

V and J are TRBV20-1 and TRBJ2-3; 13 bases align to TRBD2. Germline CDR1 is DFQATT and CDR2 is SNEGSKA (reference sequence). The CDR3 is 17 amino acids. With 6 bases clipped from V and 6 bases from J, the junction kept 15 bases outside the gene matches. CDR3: CSALPRLAGGVRDTQYF. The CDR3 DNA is TGCAGTGCCCTTCCTCGACTAGCGGGAGGTGTGAGGGATACGCAGTATTTT.

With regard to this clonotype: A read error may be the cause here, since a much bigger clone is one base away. In DNA, the CDR3 is TGTGCCACCAGTAATTCGGAGGGTGACAGCACAGATACGCAGTATTTT. Translation: CATSNSEGDSTDTQYF. The chain is built from TRBV24-1 and TRBJ2-3; tentatively, D is TRBD2 (6 bases). The germline CDR1 and CDR2 sequences are KGHDR and SFDVKD. V lost 6 bases to trimming and J lost 0 bases, with 15 bases between them. The CDR3 covers 16 residues.

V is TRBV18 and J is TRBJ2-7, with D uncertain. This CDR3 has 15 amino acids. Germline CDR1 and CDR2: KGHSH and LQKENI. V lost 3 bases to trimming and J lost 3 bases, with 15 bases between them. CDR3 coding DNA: TGTGCCAGCTCACCCCCCGGGTCTAGAATCTACGAGCAGTACTTC. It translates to CASSPPGSRIYEQYF. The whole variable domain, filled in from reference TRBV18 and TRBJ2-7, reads NAGVMQNPRHLVRRRGQEARLRCSPMKGHSHVYWYRQLPEEGLKFMVYLQKENIIDESGMPKERFSAEFPKEGPSILRIQQVVRGDSAAYFCASSPPGSRIYEQYFGPGTRLTVT.

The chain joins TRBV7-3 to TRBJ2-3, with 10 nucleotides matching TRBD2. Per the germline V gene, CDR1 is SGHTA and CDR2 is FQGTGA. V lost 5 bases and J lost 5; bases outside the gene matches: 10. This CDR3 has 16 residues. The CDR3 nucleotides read TGTGCCAGCAGCCCTGGAGAGCGGGAGGGCCAAGATACGCAGTATTTT. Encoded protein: CASSPGEREGQDTQYF.

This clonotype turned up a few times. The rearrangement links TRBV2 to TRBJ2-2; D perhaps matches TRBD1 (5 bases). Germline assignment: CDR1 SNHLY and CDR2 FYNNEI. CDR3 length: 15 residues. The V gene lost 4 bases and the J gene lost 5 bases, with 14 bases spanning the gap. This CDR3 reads CASSVIQAGTGELFF. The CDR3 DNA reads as TGTGCCAGCAGTGTGATACAGGCCGGAACCGGGGAGCTGTTTTTT.

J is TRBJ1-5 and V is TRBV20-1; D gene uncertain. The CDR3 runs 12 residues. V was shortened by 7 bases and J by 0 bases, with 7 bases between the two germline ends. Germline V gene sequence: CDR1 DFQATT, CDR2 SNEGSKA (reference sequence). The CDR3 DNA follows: TGCAGTGGTCTTGGTAGCAATCAGCCCCAGCATTTT. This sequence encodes CSGLGSNQPQHF.

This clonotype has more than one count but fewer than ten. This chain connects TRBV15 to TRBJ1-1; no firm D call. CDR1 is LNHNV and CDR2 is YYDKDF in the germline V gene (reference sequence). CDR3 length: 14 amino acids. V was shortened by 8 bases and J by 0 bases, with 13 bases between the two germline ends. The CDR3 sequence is CATAVRVMNTEAFF. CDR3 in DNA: TGTGCCACCGCCGTCCGCGTTATGAACACTGAAGCTTTCTTT.

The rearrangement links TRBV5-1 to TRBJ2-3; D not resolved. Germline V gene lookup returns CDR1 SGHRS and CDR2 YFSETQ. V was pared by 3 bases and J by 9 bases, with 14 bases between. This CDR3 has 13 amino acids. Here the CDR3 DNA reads TGCGCCAGCAGCTCGGGTCCGTCGGTAACGCAGTATTTT. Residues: CASSSGPSVTQYF.

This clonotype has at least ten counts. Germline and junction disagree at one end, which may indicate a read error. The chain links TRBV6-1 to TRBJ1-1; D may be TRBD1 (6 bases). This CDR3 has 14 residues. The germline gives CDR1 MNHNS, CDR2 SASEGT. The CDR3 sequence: CASSAPVTGNQLLF. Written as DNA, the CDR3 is TGTGCCAGCAGTGCCCCGGTGACAGGTAACCAGCTTCTCTTT.

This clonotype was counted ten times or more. CDR3 bases: TGTGCCAGCAGTTCCTCCCGGGGCACCGGGGAGCTGTTTTTT. Translated: CASSSSRGTGELFF. The chain employs TRBV12-3 or TRBV12-4 and TRBJ2-2; possible D gene TRBD2, 5 bases. Trimming removed 4 bases from V and 4 bases from J, with 10 bases in between. The length of the CDR3 is 14 residues.

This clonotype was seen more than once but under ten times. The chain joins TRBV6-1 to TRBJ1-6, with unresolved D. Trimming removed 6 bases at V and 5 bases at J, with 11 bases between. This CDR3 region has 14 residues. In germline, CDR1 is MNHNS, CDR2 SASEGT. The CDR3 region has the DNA TGTGCCAGCAGACCGGCAGGCCATAATTCACCCCTCCACTTT. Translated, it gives CASRPAGHNSPLHF.

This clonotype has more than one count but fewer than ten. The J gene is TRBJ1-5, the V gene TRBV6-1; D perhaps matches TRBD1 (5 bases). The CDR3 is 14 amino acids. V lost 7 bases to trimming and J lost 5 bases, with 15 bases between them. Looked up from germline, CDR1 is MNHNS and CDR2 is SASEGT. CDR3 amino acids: CASKRGTDHQPQHF. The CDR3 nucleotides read TGTGCCAGCAAAAGGGGCACCGATCATCAGCCCCAGCATTTT.

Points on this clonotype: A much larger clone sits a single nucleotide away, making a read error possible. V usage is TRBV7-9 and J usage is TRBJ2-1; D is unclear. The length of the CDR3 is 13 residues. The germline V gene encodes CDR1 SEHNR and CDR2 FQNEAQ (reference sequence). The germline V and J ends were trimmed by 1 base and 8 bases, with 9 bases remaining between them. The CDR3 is CASSLGGIHEQFF. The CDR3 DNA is TGTGCCAGCAGCTTAGGGGGAATCCATGAGCAGTTCTTC.